This passage covers 3 T cell receptor beta chains from one sample sequenced in a study of blood T cell repertoires in COVID-19 (TCRdb year 2020). Library prep was done by the immunoSEQ multiplex PCR assay. TCRdb limited this immuneACCESS table to in-frame rearrangements with V and J called. A share of clones is missing; checked studies link under half to unresolved V genes, and the rest is unexplained. Here the sample has around 130,000 clones; 75% to 90% occur a single time. Jointly, the top ten make up roughly 18% of the sample. The sequenced material came from peripheral blood. These receptor sequences come from a man aged 50 to 60 with active or convalescent COVID-19.

The CDR3 nucleotides read TGTGCCAGCAGCTCGGGGGACCACATTACAGATACGCAGTATTTT. Its protein product is CASSSGDHITDTQYF. The chain recombines TRBV5-5 with TRBJ2-3; tentatively, D is TRBD2 (6 bases). The CDR3 is 15 amino acids. V dropped 3 bases and J dropped 3 bases, with 14 bases sitting between them. From germline, CDR1 is SGHKS and CDR2 YYEKEE (reference sequence).

This rearrangement joins TRBV28 to TRBJ1-4; 8 nucleotides match TRBD1. This CDR3 region has 14 residues. The germline V gene encodes CDR1 MDHEN and CDR2 SYDVKM. The trim removed 5 bases at V and 10 bases at J, leaving 9 bases unmatched. DNA for the CDR3: TGTGCCAGCAGTGCCAGGGGGCAAGTGGGAAAACTGTTTTTT. Protein product: CASSARGQVGKLFF. The whole variable domain, filled in from reference TRBV28 and TRBJ1-4, reads DVKVTQSSRYLVKRTGEKVFLECVQDMDHENMFWYRQDPGLGLRLIYFSYDVKMKEKGDIPEGYSVSREKKERFSLILESASTNQTSMYLCASSARGQVGKLFFGSGTQLSVL.

For the CDR3, the DNA is TGTGCCAGCAGCTTAGCGCGTATTACAGGGGGCGATGGCTACACCTTC. It encodes CASSLARITGGDGYTF. The rearrangement joins TRBV7-9 to TRBJ1-2; 9 bases align to TRBD1. After removal of 0 bases from V and 6 bases from J, the junction contained 8 bases not matched to a gene. The CDR3 runs to 16 residues. Germline V lookup: CDR1 SEHNR, CDR2 FQNEAQ (reference sequence).